A selection of T cell receptor beta chains follows, all from one sample in a study of beta chain features in type 1 diabetes. TCRdb keeps only in-frame clones here, not all; method: immunoSEQ multiplex PCR. Of roughly 450,000 clones in the sample, more than 11% were seen once. The specimen sequenced was naive CD4+ T cells from blood. Source of these receptors: a man aged 30 to 45 in good health. CDR3s include the opening cysteine and the closing phenylalanine or tryptophan. A D gene is named only where the DNA matches it firmly. Clone size is shown for a subset of rows, as once, few, many or a class of expanded clone.

v_call	clone_size	j_call	d_call	cdr3_nt	cdr3_aa
TRBV15	-	TRBJ2-5	TRBD2	TGTGCCACCAGCAGTCATATCAATCTAGCGGGAGTAGGTCGAGAGACCCAGTACTTC	CATSSHINLAGVGRETQYF
TRBV9	-	TRBJ1-1	TRBD1	TGTGCCAGCAGCGTAGGATTGGGACAGTTGAACACTGAAGCTTTCTTT	CASSVGLGQLNTEAFF
TRBV29-1	few	TRBJ1-2	-	TGCAGCGTTGAAGATAGAACAGATCTGAACTATGGCTACACCTTC	CSVEDRTDLNYGYTF
TRBV7-3	-	TRBJ2-1	TRBD2	TGTGCCAGCAGCCCGGGACTAGCGGGAGAAGGGGGAAACAATGAGCAGTTCTTC	CASSPGLAGEGGNNEQFF
TRBV30	few	TRBJ2-2	-	TGTGCCTGGAGACCCGGGACTTTTACCGGGGAGCTGTTTTTT	CAWRPGTFTGELFF
TRBV5-6	few	TRBJ2-2	-	TGTGCCAGCAGCTTGATCCCAACCACCGGGGAGCTGTTTTTT	CASSLIPTTGELFF
TRBV25-1	-	TRBJ2-1	-	TGTGCCAGCAGTGAATTAACGGTTAATGAGCAGTTCTTC	CASSELTVNEQFF
TRBV20-1	-	TRBJ2-1	-	TGCAGTGCCCGCAGGGATGAGCAGTTCTTC	CSARRDEQFF
TRBV29-1	few	TRBJ2-1	TRBD1	TGCAGCGTTGTGGTACAGGGGGCAGGGACCAATGAGCAGTTCTTC	CSVVVQGAGTNEQFF
TRBV18	-	TRBJ2-5	-	TGTGCCAGCTCACCCTCGGTGGTAGGGGAGACCCAGTACTTC	CASSPSVVGETQYF
TRBV15	once	TRBJ1-2	TRBD1	TGTGCCACCAGCACCCGAGGACAGGCGAACTATGGCTACACCTTC	CATSTRGQANYGYTF
TRBV9	-	TRBJ2-1	-	TGTGCCAGCAGCGTAGACCCTTCTTCTGGCGGTGAGCAGTTCTTC	CASSVDPSSGGEQFF
TRBV6-1	-	TRBJ2-7	TRBD2	TGTGCCAGCAGTGAATTAGCGGGGGTCTCCTACGAGCAGTACTTC	CASSELAGVSYEQYF
TRBV13	few	TRBJ1-2	-	TGTGCCAGCAGCTTCTCGCTGGAGTATGGCTACACCTTC	CASSFSLEYGYTF
TRBV25-1	few	TRBJ1-2	-	TGTGCCAGCAGTGCCCCTGTGGGGGGGTTGGACTATGGCTACACCTTC	CASSAPVGGLDYGYTF
TRBV5-4	-	TRBJ2-1	TRBD1	TGTGCCAGCAGCTCGGTAGGTGGGACAGGGCGGAATGAGCAGTTCTTC	CASSSVGGTGRNEQFF
TRBV9	few	TRBJ2-2	-	TGTGCCAGCAGCGTAGGAGCGGTGTCGAACACCGGGGAGCTGTTTTTT	CASSVGAVSNTGELFF
TRBV29-1	few	TRBJ2-1	TRBD1	TGCAGCGCACGGGACAGTCTCTACAATGAGCAGTTCTTC	CSARDSLYNEQFF
TRBV5-6	-	TRBJ2-3	TRBD2	TGTGCCAGCAGCACCGGGACTAGCGGGAGTACGCAGTATTTT	CASSTGTSGSTQYF
TRBV7-9	-	TRBJ2-1	TRBD2	TGTGCCACTTATAGCGGGGCCCTTACGGCTGAGCAGTTCTTC	CATYSGALTAEQFF
TRBV7-9	few	TRBJ2-7	-	TGTGCCAGCAGCCTAACCGGACGGATCTACGAGCAGTACTTC	CASSLTGRIYEQYF
TRBV9	-	TRBJ1-4	TRBD1	TGTGCCAGCTCCTTCCGGGACAGACGGACGTCGGGTGAAAAACTGTTTTTT	CASSFRDRRTSGEKLFF
TRBV7-2	-	TRBJ1-2	-	TGTGCCAGCGAATTCGGTAGACAAAACTATGGCTACACCTTC	CASEFGRQNYGYTF
TRBV30	-	TRBJ1-4	TRBD1	TGTGCCTGGAGTGAGGGGGCGACTAATGAAAAACTGTTTTTT	CAWSEGATNEKLFF
TRBV19	-	TRBJ1-1	-	TGTGCCAGTACCCTTCGGGGGAACACTGAAGCTTTCTTT	CASTLRGNTEAFF
TRBV6-5	-	TRBJ1-2	-	TGTGCCAGCAGAGACTTCAGGTGGGGGAGGAATGGCTACACCTTC	CASRDFRWGRNGYTF
TRBV7-2	-	TRBJ2-1	-	TGTGCCAGCAGCTTGCCCGGTGAGCAGTTCTTC	CASSLPGEQFF
TRBV7-9	-	TRBJ2-1	-	TGTGCCAGCAGCTTAGGAGTTTGGCAGACCCTCAATGAGCAGTTCTTC	CASSLGVWQTLNEQFF
TRBV2	few	TRBJ1-5	TRBD1	TGTGCCAGCAGTGAAAGGGGACAGAAAATACTCAATCAGCCCCAGCATTTT	CASSERGQKILNQPQHF
TRBV4-3	-	TRBJ2-5	-	TGCGCCAGCAGCCAAGATGTGGGCCAGGGGCTCTACCAAGAGACCCAGTACTTC	CASSQDVGQGLYQETQYF
TRBV29-1	few	TRBJ2-3	-	TGCAGCGTTGGGGCTGGCACAGATACGCAGTATTTT	CSVGAGTDTQYF
TRBV12-5	few	TRBJ2-4	TRBD2	TGTGCTAGTGGCGATGGACTAGCCGCCAAAAACATTCAGTACTTC	CASGDGLAAKNIQYF
TRBV7-2	few	TRBJ2-1	-	TGTGCCAGCAGCTTTGGCGGGATGCGCTCCTACAATGAGCAGTTCTTC	CASSFGGMRSYNEQFF
TRBV29-1	-	TRBJ2-4	-	TGCAGCGTTGAGAGTGGGGTAGCCAAAAACATTCAGTACTTC	CSVESGVAKNIQYF
TRBV7-6	-	TRBJ2-3	TRBD2	TGTGCCAGCAGCTTAGTTGGGGGTAGCGGGAGAGGGAGAGATACGCAGTATTTT	CASSLVGGSGRGRDTQYF
TRBV4-1	-	TRBJ2-3	-	TGCGCCAGCAGCCAAATAGGCAGGGATGAAGATACGCAGTATTTT	CASSQIGRDEDTQYF
TRBV19	few	TRBJ1-4	-	TGTGCCAGTAGGATGAAAGGGAATATGGAAAAACTGTTTTTT	CASRMKGNMEKLFF
TRBV4-2	few	TRBJ2-7	TRBD1	TGTGCCAGCAGCCAAGAACCCCGGGACAGGGGATCCGAGCAGTACTTC	CASSQEPRDRGSEQYF
TRBV4-3	few	TRBJ2-7	-	TGCGCCAGCAGCCGCTTCAGGGAGAGCTCCTACGAGCAGTACTTC	CASSRFRESSYEQYF
TRBV29-1	-	TRBJ2-7	TRBD1	TGCAGCGTTGAAGTCCGGGACAGGGGAGCCTACGAGCAGTACTTC	CSVEVRDRGAYEQYF
TRBV7-2	-	TRBJ2-3	-	TGTGCCAGCAGCTCGGGGGTTAGCACAGATACGCAGTATTTT	CASSSGVSTDTQYF
TRBV7-3	-	TRBJ2-3	-	TGTGCCAGCAGCTTAAGCGGCCTGGCAGATACGCAGTATTTT	CASSLSGLADTQYF
TRBV27	few	TRBJ2-5	-	TGTGCCAGCAGCCCGGGACGGACCCAAGAGACCCAGTACTTC	CASSPGRTQETQYF
TRBV30	-	TRBJ2-3	-	TGTGCCTGGAGGACCGACCTCACAGATACGCAGTATTTT	CAWRTDLTDTQYF
TRBV29-1	few	TRBJ1-2	-	TGCAGCGTTGGAATGTCAGGGACCCTCTATGGCTACACCTTC	CSVGMSGTLYGYTF
TRBV13	many	TRBJ2-5	-	TGTGCCAGCAGCTCAACGCGGACCCAGTACTTC	CASSSTRTQYF
TRBV4-3	few	TRBJ1-1	TRBD1	TGCGCCCAGGGGGCTAGTGTGGGGAACACTGAAGCTTTCTTT	CAQGASVGNTEAFF
TRBV30	few	TRBJ2-2	-	TGTGCCTGGAGTCGGGGCAGGGCGGGCACCGGGGAGCTGTTTTTT	CAWSRGRAGTGELFF
TRBV9	-	TRBJ2-1	TRBD2	TGTGCCAGCAGCCCGGGGACTAGCGGAGGTTACAATGAGCAGTTCTTC	CASSPGTSGGYNEQFF
TRBV7-9	few	TRBJ2-2	TRBD2	TGTGCCAGCAGCCTAGCGGGGGGACCTGGCACCGGGGAGCTGTTTTTT	CASSLAGGPGTGELFF
TRBV4-3	-	TRBJ1-2	-	TGCGCCAGCAGCCAAGAGGCAGGAATAGATGGCTACACCTTC	CASSQEAGIDGYTF
TRBV10-3	many	TRBJ2-7	-	TGTGCCATCAGTGGCAGTGCCTACGAGCAGTACTTC	CAISGSAYEQYF
TRBV6-5	-	TRBJ2-6	-	TGTGCCAGCAGTTCCGGTTTTGGCTCTGGGGCCAACGTCCTGACTTTC	CASSSGFGSGANVLTF
TRBV5-1	once	TRBJ2-5	-	TGCGCCAGCAGTCCCAGCCTGCAAGAGACCCAGTACTTC	CASSPSLQETQYF
TRBV11-1	-	TRBJ2-1	TRBD2	TGTGCCAGCAGCTTAAGCGGGGGACACTACAATGAGCAGTTCTTC	CASSLSGGHYNEQFF
TRBV11-2	-	TRBJ1-1	-	TGTGCCAGCAGCTTACTGGATTTCACTGAAGCTTTCTTT	CASSLLDFTEAFF
TRBV5-4	few	TRBJ2-5	-	TGTGCCAGCAGCTATGACTCGTCCCTTTTGGAGACCCAGTACTTC	CASSYDSSLLETQYF
TRBV19	-	TRBJ2-3	-	TGTGCCAGTAGTACGACTTGGACTAACGCAGATACGCAGTATTTT	CASSTTWTNADTQYF
TRBV15	few	TRBJ2-3	TRBD2	TGTGCCACCAGGAGTACTAGCGGGGCGGCAGATACGCAGTATTTT	CATRSTSGAADTQYF
TRBV19	few	TRBJ2-4	TRBD1	TGTGCCAGTAGTATATCGGACAGGTTCACCCAGTACTTC	CASSISDRFTQYF